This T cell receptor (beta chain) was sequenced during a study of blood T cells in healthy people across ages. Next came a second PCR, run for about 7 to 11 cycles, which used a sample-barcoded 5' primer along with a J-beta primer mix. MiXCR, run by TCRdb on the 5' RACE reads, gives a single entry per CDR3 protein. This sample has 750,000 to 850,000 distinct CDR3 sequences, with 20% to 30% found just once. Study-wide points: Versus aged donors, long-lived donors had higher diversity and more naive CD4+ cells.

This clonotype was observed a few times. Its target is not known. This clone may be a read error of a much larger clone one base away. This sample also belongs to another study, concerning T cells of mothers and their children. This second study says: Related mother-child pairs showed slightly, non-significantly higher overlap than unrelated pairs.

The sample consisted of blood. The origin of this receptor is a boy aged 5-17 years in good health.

The CDR3 nucleotides are TGTGCCAGCACGGCCTGGAGACTTGACGCCTACAATGAGCAGTTCTTC. Translation gives CASTAWRLDAYNEQFF. This sequence joins TRBV27 and TRBJ2-1; no clear D. Trimming removed 7 bases at V and 2 bases at J, with 18 bases between. Germline CDR1 reads MNHEY; CDR2 reads SMNVEV (reference sequence). The CDR3 runs to 16 residues.